This note documents a single TCR beta chain sequence. Taking its sample share into account, this clone is medium-sized (0.01 to 0.1%). Base qualities are not at hand, and no much larger clone is one base apart. The time point tag for this specimen amounts to: cells obtained before transplantation from donor or recipient. In mixed lymphocyte reactions, approximately 200,000 CFSE-labeled pre-transplant responders were plated with approximately 200,000 irradiated violet-dye-labeled stimulators and cultured for 6 days. Proliferating CD3+CD4+CFSE-low and CD3+CD8+CFSE-low responder cells were FACS-sorted on a BD Influx sorter after the mixed lymphocyte reaction. Receptor libraries were prepared by the immunoSEQ multiplex PCR assay. For most patients, genomic DNA was isolated using the Qiagen DNeasy Blood and Tissue Kit and was shipped frozen to Adaptive Biotechnologies for TCR sequencing. For most patients, genomic DNA was subjected to high-throughput TCR-beta CDR3 sequencing by Adaptive Biotechnologies. The original pipeline was this. Adaptive's ImmunoSEQ software supplied the TCR sequencing data for 15 to 20 patients, while MiXCR and VDJtools were used to process a few other patients. CD4 versus CD8 sorting errors were corrected by removing sequences found in both subsets at a frequency ratio below 5:1. CDR3 nucleotide sequences shared between donor and recipient were removed because the origin of such sequences could not be assigned. To count as alloreactive, a clone needed at least 2-fold expansion over unstimulated cells and a minimum CFSE-low frequency of 0.002% (template counts) or 0.001% (read counts). A clone was considered mappable if detected in the sequenced pre-transplant spleen, lymph node, or MLR CFSE-low populations of the donor or recipient. The cumulative frequency of alloreactive clones was calculated as a percentage of all sequences, weighted by copy number. In TCRdb, the immuneACCESS table is reduced to in-frame sequences with V and J assigned. These tables do not hold every clone; where another copy was compared, an unresolved V gene accounts for under half, and the others remain unexplained. D and trimming come from the DNA, and the V and J calls and clone size come from that table. Across this sample there are just over 4,000 clones, with 20% to 25% seen only once. Less than 5.5% of the sample is held by the ten biggest clonotypes.

This sample is drawn from a study of graft-versus-host responses after intestinal transplantation (dated by TCRdb to about 2021). With respect to the entire study: Multivisceral, liver-intestinal, or isolated intestinal transplants were received by the recipients. Every recipient was given anti-thymocyte globulin induction, then maintenance tacrolimus and steroids for roughly 3 years. After intestinal transplantation, graft-versus-host and host-versus-graft alloreactive T cell clones were followed in the graft, circulation and bone marrow using bulk TCR-beta CDR3 sequencing. To identify alloreactive clones, pre-transplant mixed lymphocyte reaction products were sequenced and then compared with unstimulated pre-transplant donor and recipient T cells. A cohort of 24 intestinal transplant recipients, including one retransplant, was enrolled, and a few patients lacking pretransplant specimens were excluded. Donor T cell macrochimerism was defined as a peak of at least 4% donor T cells among recipient peripheral blood mononuclear cells. Rather than being sequenced by the commercial service, samples from a few later patients were sequenced in-house on an Illumina MiSeq and processed with MiXCR. Results the study describes overall, beyond this receptor: The relatively low number and heterogeneity of intestinal transplant patients limited the conclusions. Early after transplant, peak levels of circulating GvH clones were associated with declines in HvG clones. GvH clones were detected in recipient bone marrow, and some of these GvH clones were observed earlier in ileal mucosa or blood, consistent with an intestinal mucosal origin. In patients with donor T cell macrochimerism, the allografts had high GvH to HvG T cell clonal ratios.

Trimming at the junction amounts to 5 bases on V and 2 bases on J, and the germline ends lie 13 bases apart. CDR1 and CDR2 are read off the germline V gene as SGDLS and YYNGEE. From the cysteine up to the phenylalanine, the CDR3 has a length of 14 residues. Kept here is only the CDR3 DNA, which spans 42 bases and is read in frame from base 1. The sequencing here drew on alloreactive CD4+ T cells from a mixed lymphocyte reaction culture, taken before transplantation. According to the study, the label for this sample's cell subset or site signals: CFSE-low proliferating T cells sorted from roughly 6-day pre-transplant mixed lymphocyte reaction (GvH or HvG direction). The TCR was taken from a human patient who was an organ donor for intestinal transplantation. The chain is assembled from TRBV9 and TRBJ1-1; TRBD1 is perhaps the D gene, given 6 matching bases. The base sequence is TGTGCCAGCAGGCCCCAGGGGTTTAACACTGAAGCTTTCTTT. This encodes CASRPQGFNTEAFF. The full variable domain, with segments outside the CDR3 supplied by the reference TRBV9 and TRBJ1-1 proteins, appears as DSGVTQTPKHLITATGQRVTLRCSPRSGDLSVYWYQQSLDQGLQFLIQYYNGEERAKGNILERFSAQQFPDLHSELNLSSLELGDSALYFCASRPQGFNTEAFFGQGTRLTVV.